This T cell receptor (beta chain) was observed in a study of shared T cell receptors in the human thymus (dated by TCRdb to the early 2020s). In terms of the full investigation: The study examined how the human thymus generates shared, self-reactive T-cell receptor alpha chains.

CDR1 MDHEN and CDR2 SYDVKM were looked up in the germline V gene. V drops 7 bases and J drops 1 base, leaving 14 bases in between. Spanning cysteine to phenylalanine, the CDR3 consists of 14 amino acids. CDR3 DNA is the only sequence kept; it has 42 bases, read in frame from the first base. The protocol used for the library was the immunoSEQ multiplex PCR assay. Drawn from immuneACCESS, this table holds only the in-frame rearrangements with V and J called that TCRdb kept. Clones are partly lost; checked studies trace under half to an unresolved V gene and leave the rest unexplained. This sample has 600,000 to 900,000 clones in its table, and approximately 85% of those were observed once. Around 0.0094% of the sample is in the top ten clones. This clone was seen just once. Its cognate antigen has yet to be identified. No much larger clonotype is one base removed from it; base qualities were not supplied.

This sample was also put to use in a study of human thymus T cells. The second investigation adds: The donors were immunologically healthy infants in Finland who had open corrective cardiac surgery for congenital heart defects. Thymus tissue was obtained as surgical resects removed during corrective cardiac surgery. Usage of V and J gene segments appeared to be biased in both the thymic and the peripheral blood repertoires. The related research found that thymic TCR repertoires overlapped highly between unrelated individuals. The study described the TCR alpha and beta repertoires in under ten infant thymus samples and four matching peripheral blood samples. Donor ages ranging from about 6 to 244 days were recorded, and a handful of male and a couple of female infants were included in the cohort. Thymocytes were released mechanically from tissue and stored at -70 °C as pellets of roughly 8.5-32 million cells. Genomic DNA was extracted from frozen cell pellets with a QIAsymphony instrument. TCRB and TCRAD loci were amplified from a standardized quantity of quality-controlled genomic DNA using the immunoSEQ multiplex PCR assay. The amplicons spanned the V(D)J region and were long enough to cover the CDR3 and allow V and J genes to be identified. Through the commercial immunoSEQ service, the amplicons were sequenced on an Illumina platform. Corrections for primer bias and sequencing errors followed previously described methods, while TCRAD and TCRB definitions were based on the IMGT database. immunoSEQ Analyzer 3.0 and VDJTools were used for repertoire analysis, which covered basic statistics, V/J segment usage, diversity estimates, rarefaction and pairwise overlap. Diversity was estimated using the Chao1, ChaoE, Efron-Thisted, Shannon and inverse Simpson indices, and was also estimated on datasets down-sampled to the size of the smallest sample. Repertoire overlap was determined by strict matching of CDR3 nucleotide sequence, V gene and J gene, and Jaccard-based multidimensional scaling clustering was applied. On average, about 810,000 unique TCRB clonotypes were obtained from thymus samples, compared with 70,000 to 90,000 from blood samples.

The rearranged segments are TRBV28 and TRBJ2-7; a confident D gene designation cannot be given. Sequencing was done on a sample of thymocytes. The clonotype was recovered from a girl under three years old with a congenital heart defect. Donor details come from another sample of the same person, matched by shared clones. The CDR3 loop reads CASMPDIASYEQYF. The nucleotide sequence is given as TGTGCCAGCATGCCAGACATTGCGTCCTACGAGCAGTACTTC.